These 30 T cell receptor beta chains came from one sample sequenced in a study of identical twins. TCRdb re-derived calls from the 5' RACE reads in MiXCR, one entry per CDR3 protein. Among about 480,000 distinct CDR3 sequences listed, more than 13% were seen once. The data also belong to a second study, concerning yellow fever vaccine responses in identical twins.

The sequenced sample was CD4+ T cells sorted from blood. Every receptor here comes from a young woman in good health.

As DNA, the CDR3 is TGTGCCAGCAGCTCCGGGACTAGCGGGGGCTACAATGAGCAGTTCTTC. Residues: CASSSGTSGGYNEQFF. The J gene is TRBJ2-1, the V gene TRBV11-3, with 14 positions matching TRBD2. J lost 3 bases, V lost 4 bases, and 2 bases had no gene match. The CDR3 runs 16 residues. CDR1 and CDR2 (germline): SGHNT, YENEEA.

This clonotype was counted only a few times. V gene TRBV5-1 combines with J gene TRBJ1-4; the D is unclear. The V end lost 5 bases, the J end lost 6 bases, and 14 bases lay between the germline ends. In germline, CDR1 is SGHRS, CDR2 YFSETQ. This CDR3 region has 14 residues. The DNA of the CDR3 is TGCGCCAGCAGTATCGGGAACCGGGATGAAAAACTGTTTTTT. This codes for CASSIGNRDEKLFF. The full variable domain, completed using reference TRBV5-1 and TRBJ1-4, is KAGVTQTPRYLIKTRGQQVTLSCSPISGHRSVSWYQQTPGQGLQFLFEYFSETQRNKGNFPGRFSGRQFSNSRSEMNVSTLELGDSALYLCASSIGNRDEKLFFGSGTQLSVL.

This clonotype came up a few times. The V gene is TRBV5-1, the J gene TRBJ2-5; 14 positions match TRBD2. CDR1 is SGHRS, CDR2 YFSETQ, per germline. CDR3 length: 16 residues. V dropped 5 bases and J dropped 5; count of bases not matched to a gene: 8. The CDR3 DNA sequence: TGCGCCAGCAGACAGGGACTAGCGGGAGTAGGGGAGACCCAGTACTTC. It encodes CASRQGLAGVGETQYF.

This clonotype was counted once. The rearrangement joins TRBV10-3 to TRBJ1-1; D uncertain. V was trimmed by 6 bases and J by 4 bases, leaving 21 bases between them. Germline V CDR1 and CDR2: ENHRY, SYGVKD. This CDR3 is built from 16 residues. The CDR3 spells CAIRASLLRASTEAFF. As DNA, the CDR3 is TGTGCCATCAGAGCGTCATTATTGAGGGCGTCCACTGAAGCTTTCTTT.

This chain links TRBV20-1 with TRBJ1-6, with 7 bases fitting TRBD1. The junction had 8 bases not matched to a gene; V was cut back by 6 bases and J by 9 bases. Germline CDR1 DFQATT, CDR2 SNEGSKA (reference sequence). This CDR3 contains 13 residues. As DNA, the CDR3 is TGCAGTGCCAGACGCCCAGGGGGTTCACCCCTCCACTTT. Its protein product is CSARRPGGSPLHF.

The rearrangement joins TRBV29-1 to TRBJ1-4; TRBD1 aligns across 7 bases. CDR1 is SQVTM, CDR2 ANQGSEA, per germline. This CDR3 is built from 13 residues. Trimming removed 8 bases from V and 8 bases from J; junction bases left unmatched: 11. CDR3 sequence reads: CSMTGRGNEKLFF. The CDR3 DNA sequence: TGCAGCATGACAGGGAGAGGAAACGAAAAACTGTTTTTT.

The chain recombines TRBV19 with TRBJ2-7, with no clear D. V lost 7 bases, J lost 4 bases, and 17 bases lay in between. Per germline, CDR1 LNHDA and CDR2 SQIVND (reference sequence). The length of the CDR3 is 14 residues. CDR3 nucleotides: TGTGCCAGTAAAGCAAACCCTTCCTCTTACGAGCAGTACTTC. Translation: CASKANPSSYEQYF.

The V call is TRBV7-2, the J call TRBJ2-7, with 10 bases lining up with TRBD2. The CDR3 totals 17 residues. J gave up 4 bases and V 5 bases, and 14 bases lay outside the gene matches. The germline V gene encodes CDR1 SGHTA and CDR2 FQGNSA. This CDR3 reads CASSPKALAGVQYEQYF. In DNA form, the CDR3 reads TGTGCCAGCAGCCCCAAGGCCCTAGCGGGGGTTCAGTACGAGCAGTACTTC.

CDR3 in DNA: TGTGCCAGCAGCTCGGGGGACAGATGGACTGAAGCTTTCTTT. Translation gives CASSSGDRWTEAFF. The rearrangement links TRBV5-6 to TRBJ1-1, with 7 bases lining up with TRBD1. The CDR3 contains 14 residues. Germline values: CDR1 SGHDT, CDR2 YYEEEE. V shed 3 bases, J shed 5 bases, and the junction held 7 bases outside the gene matches. Supplemented by reference TRBV5-6 and TRBJ1-1, the full variable domain reads DAGVTQSPTHLIKTRGQQVTLRCSPKSGHDTVSWYQQALGQGPQFIFQYYEEEERQRGNFPDRFSGHQFPNYSSELNVNALLLGDSALYLCASSSGDRWTEAFFGQGTRLTVV.

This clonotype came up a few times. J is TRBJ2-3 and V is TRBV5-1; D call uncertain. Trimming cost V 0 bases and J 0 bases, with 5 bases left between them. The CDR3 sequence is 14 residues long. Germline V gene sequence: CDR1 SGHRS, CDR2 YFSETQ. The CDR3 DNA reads TGCGCCAGCAGCTTGGTAAAGAGCACAGATACGCAGTATTTT. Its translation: CASSLVKSTDTQYF.

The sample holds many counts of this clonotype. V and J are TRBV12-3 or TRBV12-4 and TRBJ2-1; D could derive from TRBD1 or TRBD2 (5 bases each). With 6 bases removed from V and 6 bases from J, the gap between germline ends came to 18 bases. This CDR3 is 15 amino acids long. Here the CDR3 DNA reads TGTGCCAGCAGCATCCGAGGGGATCTATTCAATGAGCAGTTCTTC. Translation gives CASSIRGDLFNEQFF.

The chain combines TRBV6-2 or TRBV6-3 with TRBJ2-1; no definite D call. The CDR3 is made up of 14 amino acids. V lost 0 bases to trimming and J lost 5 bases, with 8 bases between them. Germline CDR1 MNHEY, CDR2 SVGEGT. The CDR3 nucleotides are TGTGCCAGCAGTTACTCGCGTGTCCACAATGAGCAGTTCTTC. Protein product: CASSYSRVHNEQFF.

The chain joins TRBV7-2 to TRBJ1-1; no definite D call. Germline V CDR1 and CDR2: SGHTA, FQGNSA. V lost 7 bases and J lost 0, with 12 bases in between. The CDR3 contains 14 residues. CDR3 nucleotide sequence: TGTGCCAGCATCCCCCGGCACCTGAACACTGAAGCTTTCTTT. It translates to CASIPRHLNTEAFF.

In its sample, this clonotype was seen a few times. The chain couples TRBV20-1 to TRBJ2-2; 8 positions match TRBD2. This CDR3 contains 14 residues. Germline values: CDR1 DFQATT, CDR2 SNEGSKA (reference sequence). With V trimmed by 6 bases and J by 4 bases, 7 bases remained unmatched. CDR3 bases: TGCAGTGCCGCAGCGGGGGTGGGCACCGGGGAGCTGTTTTTT. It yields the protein CSAAAGVGTGELFF.

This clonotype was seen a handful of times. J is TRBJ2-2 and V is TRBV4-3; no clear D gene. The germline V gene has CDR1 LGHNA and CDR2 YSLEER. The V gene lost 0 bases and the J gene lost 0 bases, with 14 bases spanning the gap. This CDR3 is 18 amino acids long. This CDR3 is CASSQDLSETANTGELFF. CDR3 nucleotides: TGCGCCAGCAGCCAAGATTTGAGCGAAACTGCGAACACCGGGGAGCTGTTTTTT.

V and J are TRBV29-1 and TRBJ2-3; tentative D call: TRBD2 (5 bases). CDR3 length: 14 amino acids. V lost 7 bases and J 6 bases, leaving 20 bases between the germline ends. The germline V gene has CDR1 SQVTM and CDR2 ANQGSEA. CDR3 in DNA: TGCAGCGCTATTCCAAGACTATCCGGGGATACGCAGTATTTT. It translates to CSAIPRLSGDTQYF.

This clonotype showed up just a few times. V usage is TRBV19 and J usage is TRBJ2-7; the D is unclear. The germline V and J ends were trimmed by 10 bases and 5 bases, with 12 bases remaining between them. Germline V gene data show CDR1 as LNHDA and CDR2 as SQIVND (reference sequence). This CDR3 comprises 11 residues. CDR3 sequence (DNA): TGTGCCACCAACGAACGGGACGAGCAGTACTTC. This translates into CATNERDEQYF.

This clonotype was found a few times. In nucleotides, the CDR3 is TGTGCCAGCAGCTCTTTAAAATCTCTTGCCCATGAAAAACTGTTTTTT. Translation gives CASSSLKSLAHEKLFF. The gene calls are TRBV5-6 and TRBJ1-4; D call uncertain. CDR1 is SGHDT and CDR2 is YYEEEE in the germline V gene. Trimming took 3 bases from V and 6 from J, leaving 18 bases between them. This CDR3 is 16 amino acids long.

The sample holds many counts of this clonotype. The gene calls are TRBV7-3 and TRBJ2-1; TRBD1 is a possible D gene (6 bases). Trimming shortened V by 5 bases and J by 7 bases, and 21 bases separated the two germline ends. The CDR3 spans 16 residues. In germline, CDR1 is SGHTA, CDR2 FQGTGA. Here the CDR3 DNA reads TGTGCCAGCAGCCGCGGCGGACCCCCGACAGGAAATGAGCAGTTCTTC. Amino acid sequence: CASSRGGPPTGNEQFF.

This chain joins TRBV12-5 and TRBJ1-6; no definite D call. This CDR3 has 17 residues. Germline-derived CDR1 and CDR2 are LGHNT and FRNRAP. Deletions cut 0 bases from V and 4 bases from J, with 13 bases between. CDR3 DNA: TGTGCTAGTGGTTTGGTAACGACGAGGGTGTATAATTCACCCCTCCACTTT. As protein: CASGLVTTRVYNSPLHF.

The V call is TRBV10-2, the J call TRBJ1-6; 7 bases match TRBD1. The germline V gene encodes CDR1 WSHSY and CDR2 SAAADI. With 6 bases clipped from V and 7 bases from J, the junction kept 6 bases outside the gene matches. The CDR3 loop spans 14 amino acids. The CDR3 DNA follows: TGCGCCAGCAGCCCGACAGGGAACAATTCACCCCTCCACTTT. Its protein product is CASSPTGNNSPLHF.

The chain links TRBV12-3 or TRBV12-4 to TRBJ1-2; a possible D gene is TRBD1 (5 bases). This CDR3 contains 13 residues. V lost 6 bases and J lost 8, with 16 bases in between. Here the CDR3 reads CASRNSGTGGYTF. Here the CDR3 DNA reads TGTGCCAGCAGGAATAGCGGGACTGGGGGCTACACCTTC.

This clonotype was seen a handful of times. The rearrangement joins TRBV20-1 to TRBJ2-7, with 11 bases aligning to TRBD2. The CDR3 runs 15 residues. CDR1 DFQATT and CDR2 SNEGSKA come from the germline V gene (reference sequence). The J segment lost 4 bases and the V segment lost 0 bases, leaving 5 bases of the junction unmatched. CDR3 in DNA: TGCAGTGCTAGAGATCTAGCGGGAGGACCTTACGAGCAGTACTTC. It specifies CSARDLAGGPYEQYF.

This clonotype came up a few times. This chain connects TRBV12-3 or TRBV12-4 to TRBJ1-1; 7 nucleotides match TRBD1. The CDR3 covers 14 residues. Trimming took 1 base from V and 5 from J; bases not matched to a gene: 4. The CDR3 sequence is CASSLGGGATEAFF. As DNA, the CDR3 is TGTGCCAGCAGTTTAGGAGGGGGCGCGACTGAAGCTTTCTTT.

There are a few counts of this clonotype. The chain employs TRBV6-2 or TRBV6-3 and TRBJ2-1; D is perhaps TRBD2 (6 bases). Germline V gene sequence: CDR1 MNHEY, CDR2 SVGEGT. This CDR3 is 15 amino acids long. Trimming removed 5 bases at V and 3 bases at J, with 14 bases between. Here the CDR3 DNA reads TGTGCCAGCAGTCGACCTAGCGCCATCTACAATGAGCAGTTCTTC. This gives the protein CASSRPSAIYNEQFF.

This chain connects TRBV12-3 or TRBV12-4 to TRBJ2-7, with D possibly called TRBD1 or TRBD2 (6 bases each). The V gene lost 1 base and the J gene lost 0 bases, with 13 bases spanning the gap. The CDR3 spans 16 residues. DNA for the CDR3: TGTGCCAGCAGTTTAGGGAGGGACACCTACTCCTACGAGCAGTACTTC. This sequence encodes CASSLGRDTYSYEQYF.

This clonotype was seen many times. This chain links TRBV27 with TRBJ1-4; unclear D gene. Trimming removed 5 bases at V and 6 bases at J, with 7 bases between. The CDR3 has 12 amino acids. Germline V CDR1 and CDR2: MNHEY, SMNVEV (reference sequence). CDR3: CASSGPYEKLFF. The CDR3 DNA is TGTGCCAGCAGTGGGCCTTATGAAAAACTGTTTTTT.

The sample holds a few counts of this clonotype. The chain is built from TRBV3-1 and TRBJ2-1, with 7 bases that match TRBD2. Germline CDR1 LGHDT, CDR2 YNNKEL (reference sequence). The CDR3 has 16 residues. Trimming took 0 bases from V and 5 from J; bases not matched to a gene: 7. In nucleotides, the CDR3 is TGTGCCAGCAGCCAAGATCTAGGACTAGGCAACAATGAGCAGTTCTTC. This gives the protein CASSQDLGLGNNEQFF.

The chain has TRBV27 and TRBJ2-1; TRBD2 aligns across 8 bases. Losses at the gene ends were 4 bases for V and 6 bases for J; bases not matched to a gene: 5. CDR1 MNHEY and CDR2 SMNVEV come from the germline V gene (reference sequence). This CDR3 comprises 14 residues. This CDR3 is CASSSSGLGNEQFF. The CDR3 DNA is TGTGCCAGCAGTTCCTCGGGACTAGGCAATGAGCAGTTCTTC.

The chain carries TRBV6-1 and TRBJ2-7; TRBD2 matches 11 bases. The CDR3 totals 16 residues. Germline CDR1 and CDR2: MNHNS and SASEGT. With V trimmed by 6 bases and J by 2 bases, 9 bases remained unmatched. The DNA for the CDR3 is TGTGCCAGCAGGGCTCTTACTAGCGGGGGTACCTACGAGCAGTACTTC. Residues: CASRALTSGGTYEQYF.